This T cell receptor (beta chain) derives from a study of cytomegalovirus exposure and HLA in healthy donors. Those who donated were healthy bone marrow donors. Study-wide findings and caveats: The authors later linked a missense DCLRE1C variant to TCR beta V- and J-gene trimming. Reportedly, cytomegalovirus status was diagnosed with high sensitivity and specificity.

PCR primers comprised 60 Vbeta and 13 Jbeta primers. Some clones are missing from TCRdb's copy, which holds only in-frame ones; the method was immunoSEQ multiplex PCR. The table records approximately 220,000 clones, approximately 68% of them present only once. Regarding this clone: As yet, its antigen is unknown.

Germline V CDR1 and CDR2: SGHKS, YYEKEE (reference sequence). Between the trimmed V and J ends, which lost 0 bases and 7 bases, there was a span of 10 bases. The CDR3 has 13 residues. The receptor's source is a woman under 40 in good health and CMV-seronegative. The chain is built from TRBV5-5 and TRBJ1-2; D call uncertain. Sequenced material: PBMCs. This CDR3 is CASSLGGSGGYTF. The CDR3 bases are TGTGCCAGCAGCTTGGGAGGGTCAGGTGGCTACACCTTC.